The 31 T cell receptor beta chains reported below all come from one sample, sequenced in a study of blood T cell repertoires in COVID-19. Clones were read by immunoSEQ multiplex PCR, and TCRdb kept only the in-frame ones, dropping some. The repertoire has about 150,000 clones, about 85% of them found once; the top ten carry around 8%. Sequenced sample: peripheral blood. The receptors here all came from a woman in her sixties or seventies with COVID-19, enrolled during active disease.

The chain employs TRBV7-9 and TRBJ2-1, with 14 bases fitting TRBD2. CDR3 length: 18 amino acids. The V segment lost 5 bases and the J segment 4 bases; nucleotides outside the gene matches: 10. Looked up from germline, CDR1 is SEHNR and CDR2 is FQNEAQ (reference sequence). The CDR3 loop is CASSRGPRLAGGYNEQFF. The CDR3 DNA reads TGTGCCAGCAGCCGAGGCCCCCGACTAGCGGGAGGGTACAATGAGCAGTTCTTC. The full variable domain, its missing parts supplied by reference TRBV7-9 and TRBJ2-1, is DTGVSQNPRHKITKRGQNVTFRCDPISEHNRLYWYRQTLGQGPEFLTYFQNEAQLEKSRLLSDRFSAERPKGSFSTLEIQRTEQGDSAMYLCASSRGPRLAGGYNEQFFGPGTRLTVL.

J is TRBJ2-7 and V is TRBV2; 7 bases line up with TRBD1. The J segment lost 2 bases and the V segment lost 6 bases, leaving 4 bases of the junction unmatched. Looked up from germline, CDR1 is SNHLY and CDR2 is FYNNEI. CDR3 size: 13 residues. CDR3: CASRRQGPYEQYF. CDR3 DNA: TGTGCCAGCAGGCGACAGGGTCCCTACGAGCAGTACTTC.

The genes are TRBV2 and TRBJ2-5, with unresolved D. Trimming took off 3 bases at V and 6 bases at J, with 14 bases between the two ends. This CDR3 has 14 residues. CDR1 is SNHLY and CDR2 is FYNNEI in the germline V gene. The CDR3 loop is CASSDAPGKKTQYF. The CDR3, as DNA: TGTGCCAGCAGTGATGCCCCGGGTAAAAAGACCCAGTACTTC.

The V and J genes are TRBV15 and TRBJ1-4, with a tentative D call TRBD1 (5 bases). Germline V gene data show CDR1 as LNHNV and CDR2 as YYDKDF (reference sequence). The V and J ends lost 1 base and 8 bases respectively, with 11 bases between them. This CDR3 comprises 14 residues. The CDR3 coding sequence is TGTGCCACCAGCAGAGGCGGACAAGGAGAAAAACTGTTTTTT. It encodes CATSRGGQGEKLFF.

The J gene is TRBJ1-5, the V gene TRBV4-2; 7 bases are a match to TRBD1. Germline V gene sequence: CDR1 LGHNA, CDR2 YNFKEQ. The CDR3 totals 14 residues. Unmatched junction bases numbered 3, after V lost 4 bases and J lost 3 bases. The CDR3 nucleotides read TGTGCCAGCAGCCGGGACAGACTCAATCAGCCCCAGCATTTT. This encodes CASSRDRLNQPQHF.

The chain couples TRBV7-3 to TRBJ2-2, with 7 bases identical to TRBD2. J was trimmed by 7 bases and V by 6 bases; bases with no gene match: 14. The CDR3 is 16 residues long. CDR1 and CDR2 from the germline V gene are SGHTA and FQGTGA. The CDR3 loop reads CASSPQARLALGELFF. The CDR3 nucleotides are TGTGCCAGCAGTCCTCAGGCTAGACTAGCTCTCGGGGAGCTGTTTTTT.

This chain connects TRBV5-1 to TRBJ2-1; possible D gene TRBD2, 6 bases. The V and J ends lost 3 bases and 5 bases respectively, with 15 bases between them. This CDR3 contains 15 residues. The V gene's germline CDR1 is SGHRS and CDR2 YFSETQ. The CDR3 here is CASSSTGTLNNEQFF. In nucleotides, the CDR3 is TGCGCCAGCAGCTCCACCGGGACTTTAAACAATGAGCAGTTCTTC. The entire variable domain, with the rest obtained from reference TRBV5-1 and TRBJ2-1, is as follows: KAGVTQTPRYLIKTRGQQVTLSCSPISGHRSVSWYQQTPGQGLQFLFEYFSETQRNKGNFPGRFSGRQFSNSRSEMNVSTLELGDSALYLCASSSTGTLNNEQFFGPGTRLTVL.

In DNA, the CDR3 is TGTGCCAGCAGCCAAGAGTTGGGGACATCGGCGGCTTTCTTT. As protein: CASSQELGTSAAFF. This chain links TRBV3-1 (or the pseudogene TRBV3-2) with TRBJ1-1, with D possibly TRBD1 on 6 matching bases. V gave up 0 bases and J gave up 11 bases, with 16 bases separating them. The CDR3 sequence is 14 residues long. Looked up from germline, CDR1 is LGHDT and CDR2 is YNNKEL (reference sequence).

CDR3 DNA: TGTGCCAGCAGTTTTAGCGGGGGGACCACAGATACGCAGTATTTT. Residues: CASSFSGGTTDTQYF. The rearrangement joins TRBV5-6 to TRBJ2-3, with 10 bases that match TRBD2. CDR1 is SGHDT and CDR2 is YYEEEE in the germline V gene. J was trimmed by 2 bases and V by 5 bases; bases with no gene match: 5. The CDR3 is 15 residues long.

The rearrangement uses TRBV6-4 and TRBJ1-3, with a possible D match to TRBD1 (6 bases). This CDR3 region has 15 residues. Germline V CDR1 and CDR2: MRHNA, SNTAGT. The ends were cut back, 6 bases at V and 1 base at J, with 13 bases in the middle. CDR3 coding DNA: TGTGCCAGCAGGGCAGGGGCCAATTCTGGAAACACCATATATTTT. It is translated as CASRAGANSGNTIYF.

The genes are TRBV3-1 (or the pseudogene TRBV3-2) and TRBJ2-5; tentatively, D is TRBD2 (6 bases). The CDR3 loop spans 14 amino acids. With 8 bases removed from V and 4 bases from J, the gap between germline ends came to 17 bases. CDR1 is LGHDT, CDR2 YNNKEL, per germline (reference sequence). The CDR3 DNA reads as TGTGCCAGCTCACGTGGGGTAGCGGTAGAGACCCAGTACTTC. It yields the protein CASSRGVAVETQYF.

This chain joins TRBV19 and TRBJ1-6, with D possibly being TRBD1 (6 bases). The CDR3 has 13 residues. V was pared by 7 bases and J by 10 bases, with 14 bases between. Germline V CDR1 and CDR2: LNHDA, SQIVND (reference sequence). CDR3 region: CASKGEGGSPLHF. The CDR3 bases are TGTGCCAGTAAGGGGGAGGGAGGGTCACCCCTCCACTTT.

V and J are TRBV14 and TRBJ2-1; 9 bases are shared with TRBD2. The CDR3 spans 15 residues. Losses at the gene ends were 6 bases for V and 3 bases for J; bases not matched to a gene: 6. CDR1 SGHDN and CDR2 FVKESK come from the germline V gene. This CDR3 reads CASRPTSGYYNEQFF. In DNA form, the CDR3 reads TGTGCCAGCAGGCCTACTAGCGGGTACTACAATGAGCAGTTCTTC.

The genes are TRBV7-2 and TRBJ1-3, with D possibly matching TRBD1 (5 bases). This CDR3 is 15 amino acids long. V lost 4 bases to trimming and J lost 2 bases, with 12 bases between them. Germline CDR1 and CDR2: SGHTA and FQGNSA. DNA of the CDR3: TGTGCCAGCAGCTCATCCGGGGGTGCTGGAAACACCATATATTTT. This encodes CASSSSGGAGNTIYF.

The table lists this clone with a few counts. The chain uses TRBV7-8 and TRBJ1-2; D is perhaps TRBD1 (5 bases). This CDR3 spans 16 amino acids. V lost 1 base, J lost 4 bases, and 16 bases lay in between. CDR1 and CDR2 from the germline V gene are SGHVS and FQNEAQ. The CDR3 nucleotides are TGTGCCAGCAGCTTAGAGATCGGGCGCAGGGTCTATGGCTACACCTTC. This sequence encodes CASSLEIGRRVYGYTF.

This clone was found once. V and J are TRBV7-3 and TRBJ2-6; the match to TRBD2 covers 7 bases. The V and J ends lost 6 bases and 3 bases, in that order; junction bases with no gene match: 5. From germline, CDR1 is SGHTA and CDR2 FQGTGA. The CDR3 has 15 residues. The CDR3 reads CASSAAGVGANVLTF. Written as DNA, the CDR3 is TGTGCCAGCAGTGCGGCGGGAGTTGGGGCCAACGTCCTGACTTTC.

J is TRBJ1-2 and V is TRBV2; 9 nucleotides agree with TRBD1. The CDR3 is made up of 15 amino acids. J lost 5 bases, V lost 0 bases, and 4 bases had no gene match. In germline, CDR1 is SNHLY, CDR2 FYNNEI. CDR3 nucleotide sequence: TGTGCCAGCAGTGAAGCGCCCGGACAGGGGTATGGCTACACCTTC. Protein sequence: CASSEAPGQGYGYTF.

V gene TRBV19 combines with J gene TRBJ1-2; D unclear. The germline gives CDR1 LNHDA, CDR2 SQIVND (reference sequence). V was clipped by 3 bases and J by 8 bases, with 13 bases between them. This CDR3 has 13 amino acids. As DNA, the CDR3 is TGTGCCAGTAGTATCGCACAGCTCCGGGGCTACACCTTC. Translating gives CASSIAQLRGYTF.

In DNA, the CDR3 is TGCGCCAGCACCCTAACCAAGGGGGACTCTGGAAACACCATATATTTT. It is translated as CASTLTKGDSGNTIYF. J is TRBJ1-3 and V is TRBV4-1; possibly TRBD1 for D (6 bases). Germline V gene sequence: CDR1 MGHRA, CDR2 YSYEKL. The CDR3 runs to 16 residues. Trimming pared 7 bases from V and 0 bases from J, leaving 16 bases between.

This clone occurred a few times. CDR3 sequence (DNA): TGTGCCAGCCGCCTAGCGGGGGAATACGAGCAGTACTTC. Translation: CASRLAGEYEQYF. V is TRBV3-1 (or the pseudogene TRBV3-2) and J is TRBJ2-7; TRBD2 matches 10 bases. Trimming cost V 8 bases and J 4 bases; bases outside gene matches: 5. CDR1 is LGHDT, CDR2 YNNKEL, per germline (reference sequence). This CDR3 contains 13 residues.

The V gene is TRBV7-9, the J gene TRBJ1-2; TRBD1 might be the D (6 bases). The CDR3 consists of 13 residues. With 6 bases removed from V and 5 bases from J, the gap between germline ends came to 13 bases. Germline V lookup: CDR1 SEHNR, CDR2 FQNEAQ (reference sequence). The CDR3 spells CASRSGTQYGYTF. Here the CDR3 DNA reads TGTGCCAGCAGATCCGGGACACAGTATGGCTACACCTTC. Full variable domain (outside the CDR3, taken from reference TRBV7-9 and TRBJ1-2): DTGVSQNPRHKITKRGQNVTFRCDPISEHNRLYWYRQTLGQGPEFLTYFQNEAQLEKSRLLSDRFSAERPKGSFSTLEIQRTEQGDSAMYLCASRSGTQYGYTFGSGTRLTVV.

This chain links TRBV19 with TRBJ2-1; 7 nucleotides align to TRBD1. V dropped 9 bases and J dropped 3; count of bases not matched to a gene: 2. Germline loops: CDR1 LNHDA, CDR2 SQIVND (reference sequence). The CDR3 is 12 residues long. The CDR3 coding sequence is TGTGCCAGCCGGACAGGCTACAATGAGCAGTTCTTC. It is translated as CASRTGYNEQFF. Filled out from reference TRBV19 and TRBJ2-1, the complete variable domain reads DGGITQSPKYLFRKEGQNVTLSCEQNLNHDAMYWYRQDPGQGLRLIYYSQIVNDFQKGDIAEGYSVSREKKESFPLTVTSAQKNPTAFYLCASRTGYNEQFFGPGTRLTVL.

This chain connects TRBV9 to TRBJ2-2, with D perhaps TRBD2 (7 bases). Germline V gene lookup returns CDR1 SGDLS and CDR2 YYNGEE. The CDR3 loop spans 17 amino acids. Trimming took 0 bases from V and 7 from J, leaving 19 bases between them. Here the CDR3 DNA reads TGTGCCAGCAGCGTAGACCCCCACGGGGGGCAAAACGGGGAGCTGTTTTTT. Its protein product is CASSVDPHGGQNGELFF.

The gene calls are TRBV10-2 and TRBJ2-7; 11 bases align to TRBD2. The CDR3 consists of 15 residues. V shed 3 bases and J 2 bases; nucleotides not matched to a gene: 3. The germline gives CDR1 WSHSY, CDR2 SAAADI. In DNA, the CDR3 is TGCGCCAGCAGTGAAGGGACTAGCGGCCCCTACGAGCAGTACTTC. The encoded protein is CASSEGTSGPYEQYF.

This clone has just one count. The rearrangement uses TRBV21-1 and TRBJ2-7; the DNA was not used to check the table's D call, TRBD2. TRBV21-1 is deemed a pseudogene. This CDR3 is built from 12 residues. CDR3 sequence reads: CASSKALGEQYF. The CDR3 DNA is TGTGCCAGCAGCAAAGCCCTCGGGGAGCAGTACTTC.

J is TRBJ1-2 and V is TRBV20-1; 7 bases align to TRBD1. The V gene end was trimmed by 3 bases and the J gene end by 7 bases; junction bases not matched to a gene: 5. This CDR3 is 12 amino acids long. Germline assignment: CDR1 DFQATT and CDR2 SNEGSKA (reference sequence). CDR3 nucleotides: TGCAGTGCTAGTCCCAACAGGGGTGGCTACACCTTC. Protein: CSASPNRGGYTF.

The chain couples TRBV19 to TRBJ1-2, with a weak D call TRBD1 (6 bases). V was pared by 5 bases and J by 4 bases, with 11 bases between. Germline lookup yields CDR1 LNHDA and CDR2 SQIVND (reference sequence). This CDR3 has 13 residues. This CDR3 is CASSRDRIYGYTF. DNA of the CDR3: TGTGCCAGTAGTCGAGACAGGATCTATGGCTACACCTTC.

CDR3 in DNA: TGTGCCAGCAGTACGGGGACAGGGCCGCTGATGTACGTC. Its protein is CASSTGTGPLMYV. This sequence joins TRBV6-5 and TRBJ2-7; TRBD1 aligns across 9 bases. This CDR3 contains 13 residues. Germline CDR1 MNHEY, CDR2 SVGAGI. The ends lost 5 bases at V and 12 bases at J; junction bases unmatched: 11.

This CDR3 is CSASNRDVAFF. For the CDR3, the DNA is TGCAGTGCTAGTAACAGGGACGTGGCTTTCTTT. The chain carries TRBV20-1 and TRBJ1-1, with D possibly TRBD1 on 6 matching bases. Germline lookup yields CDR1 DFQATT and CDR2 SNEGSKA (reference sequence). Trimming stripped 3 bases from V and 11 bases from J, with 13 bases between. The CDR3 has 11 amino acids.

J is TRBJ2-5 and V is TRBV6-1; 15 nucleotides line up with TRBD2. The CDR3 extends over 18 amino acids. Trimming at V came to 4 bases and at J to 1 base, leaving 7 bases not matched to a gene. Per germline, CDR1 MNHNS and CDR2 SASEGT. Here the CDR3 DNA reads TGTGCCAGCAGTGGCCGGGGGACTAGCGGGGGGCGCCAAGAGACCCAGTACTTC. As protein: CASSGRGTSGGRQETQYF.

This chain's CDR3 is CASRSTHSGNTIYF. DNA of the CDR3: TGTGCCAGCAGGAGTACCCACTCTGGAAACACCATATATTTT. The V call is TRBV13, the J call TRBJ1-3; D call uncertain. Germline lookup yields CDR1 PRHDT and CDR2 FYEKMQ (reference sequence). The V end lost 6 bases, the J end lost 0 bases, and 9 bases lay between the germline ends. This CDR3 region has 14 residues.